The T cell receptor beta chain under discussion was sequenced for a study of T cells in localized non-small cell lung cancer. The J segment lost 8 bases and the V segment lost 6 bases, leaving 8 bases of the junction unmatched. The CDR3 has 14 amino acids. From germline, CDR1 is MNHEY and CDR2 SMNVEV (reference sequence). Sequencing used immunoSEQ multiplex PCR; TCRdb keeps in-frame clones, though not all of them. The top ten clones hold around 4.1% of a sample with about 33,000 clones, 85% to 90% of them seen once. The sequencing here drew on peripheral blood, taken before any cancer treatment. V is TRBV27 and J is TRBJ1-3, with TRBD1 matching 9 bases. The sequence was collected from a man between 40 and 75 years old with stage I lung adenocarcinoma. CDR3 amino acids: CASSLTGGRDTIYF. The CDR3 DNA reads as TGTGCCAGCAGCTTAACAGGGGGCAGGGACACCATATATTTT.